This entry describes one T cell receptor beta chain. At one end, the junction sequence differs from germline, possibly due to a read error. The data derive from a study of blood T cell repertoires in COVID-19. Background on the study: Sources were T cells, B-cell-depleted T cells, or PBMCs; the material itself was cDNA or gDNA.

The table came from immunoSEQ multiplex PCR; TCRdb's copy has only in-frame clones and leaves some out. The sample carries 100,000 to 150,000 clones, 86% recorded once. Sequenced: peripheral blood. The sequence came from a human donor in a cohort sampled during active COVID-19.

The DNA for the CDR3 is TGTGCCAGCAGCCATACTAGCGGGAGGCCCGTTTTT. This sequence encodes CASSHTSGRPVF. The rearrangement joins TRBV14 to TRBJ2-3, with 12 bases matching TRBD2. Germline CDR1 is SGHDN and CDR2 is FVKESK. The CDR3 consists of 12 residues.